A selection of T cell receptor beta chains follows, all from one sample in a study of beta chain features in type 1 diabetes. Using immunoSEQ multiplex PCR, the repertoire was profiled, and TCRdb retains in-frame clones only, with some absent. This table holds around 240,000 clones, around 15% found once. Sequenced input: naive CD4+ T cells from blood. The receptor source for this set is a man aged 30 to 45 with type 1 diabetes. The CDR3 runs from the conserved cysteine through the conserved F or W. A D gene is named only where the DNA matches it firmly. Not every row has a clone size; where given, it reads once, few, many or a size class.

clone_size: few
v_call: TRBV13
d_call: TRBD2
j_call: TRBJ2-1
cdr3_aa: CASRLTSANNEQFF
cdr3_nt: TGTGCCAGCAGGTTGACTAGCGCTAACAATGAGCAGTTCTTC

clone_size: few
v_call: TRBV14
d_call: NA
j_call: TRBJ2-5
cdr3_aa: CASSQDQETQYF
cdr3_nt: TGTGCCAGCAGCCAAGATCAAGAGACCCAGTACTTC

clone_size: NA
v_call: TRBV10-3
d_call: NA
j_call: TRBJ2-4
cdr3_aa: CAISETSNKNIQYF
cdr3_nt: TGTGCCATCAGTGAGACTAGCAACAAAAACATTCAGTACTTC

clone_size: NA
v_call: TRBV7-9
d_call: TRBD1
j_call: TRBJ2-3
cdr3_aa: CASSSPTGERGTDTQYF
cdr3_nt: TGTGCCAGCAGCTCCCCAACAGGGGAACGTGGCACAGATACGCAGTATTTT

clone_size: few
v_call: TRBV6-5
d_call: NA
j_call: TRBJ2-3
cdr3_aa: CASSASRSTDTQYF
cdr3_nt: TGTGCCAGCAGTGCGTCCCGTAGCACAGATACGCAGTATTTT

clone_size: NA
v_call: TRBV29-1
d_call: NA
j_call: TRBJ2-7
cdr3_aa: CSVEDRGVREF
cdr3_nt: TGCAGCGTTGAAGATCGGGGTGTGAGGGAGTTC

clone_size: NA
v_call: TRBV5-4
d_call: NA
j_call: TRBJ2-3
cdr3_aa: CASSNYGQRNTQYF
cdr3_nt: TGTGCCAGCAGCAATTACGGACAGAGGAATACGCAGTATTTT

clone_size: few
v_call: TRBV29-1
d_call: NA
j_call: TRBJ2-1
cdr3_aa: CSVPGTDYNEQFF
cdr3_nt: TGCAGCGTCCCCGGGACGGATTACAATGAGCAGTTCTTC

clone_size: few
v_call: TRBV2
d_call: NA
j_call: TRBJ2-5
cdr3_aa: CASRGAETQYF
cdr3_nt: TGTGCCAGCAGGGGCGCTGAGACCCAGTACTTC

clone_size: few
v_call: TRBV4-3
d_call: NA
j_call: TRBJ2-7
cdr3_aa: CASSQVGSTFYEQYF
cdr3_nt: TGCGCCAGCAGCCAAGTGGGCAGCACTTTCTACGAGCAGTACTTC

clone_size: NA
v_call: TRBV28
d_call: NA
j_call: TRBJ2-1
cdr3_aa: CASSLLGFYNEQFF
cdr3_nt: TGTGCCAGCAGTTTACTAGGATTCTACAATGAGCAGTTCTTC

clone_size: few
v_call: TRBV10-3
d_call: NA
j_call: TRBJ2-5
cdr3_aa: CAISPGTPKETQYF
cdr3_nt: TGTGCCATCAGTCCCGGGACCCCAAAAGAGACCCAGTACTTC

clone_size: NA
v_call: TRBV30
d_call: TRBD1
j_call: TRBJ2-7
cdr3_aa: CAWRPGTAIYEQYF
cdr3_nt: TGTGCCTGGAGACCCGGGACAGCCATCTACGAGCAGTACTTC

clone_size: NA
v_call: TRBV25-1
d_call: TRBD1
j_call: TRBJ2-7
cdr3_aa: CASSEDRDYEQYF
cdr3_nt: TGTGCCAGCAGTGAGGACAGGGACTACGAGCAGTACTTC

clone_size: few
v_call: TRBV30
d_call: NA
j_call: TRBJ1-1
cdr3_aa: CAWSQSGAEAFF
cdr3_nt: TGTGCCTGGAGTCAATCCGGGGCTGAAGCTTTCTTT

clone_size: few
v_call: TRBV10-3
d_call: TRBD1
j_call: TRBJ2-1
cdr3_aa: CAISEWDRGANEQFF
cdr3_nt: TGTGCCATCAGTGAATGGGACAGGGGAGCCAATGAGCAGTTCTTC

clone_size: NA
v_call: TRBV15
d_call: NA
j_call: TRBJ1-3
cdr3_aa: CATSGQVSGNTIYF
cdr3_nt: TGTGCCACCAGCGGGCAGGTCTCTGGAAACACCATATATTTT

clone_size: NA
v_call: TRBV7-2
d_call: NA
j_call: TRBJ2-7
cdr3_aa: CASTTPGSYEQYF
cdr3_nt: TGTGCCAGCACTACGCCAGGTTCCTACGAGCAGTACTTC

clone_size: NA
v_call: TRBV7-2
d_call: TRBD2
j_call: TRBJ2-7
cdr3_aa: CASSGTSLSYEQYF
cdr3_nt: TGTGCCAGCAGCGGGACTAGCTTATCCTACGAGCAGTACTTC

clone_size: NA
v_call: TRBV30
d_call: NA
j_call: TRBJ2-2
cdr3_aa: CAWSVGHQNTGELFF
cdr3_nt: TGTGCCTGGAGTGTAGGGCACCAGAACACCGGGGAGCTGTTTTTT

clone_size: NA
v_call: TRBV30
d_call: TRBD1
j_call: TRBJ1-5
cdr3_aa: CAWSVDRGNQPQHF
cdr3_nt: TGTGCCTGGAGTGTGGACAGGGGCAATCAGCCCCAGCATTTT

clone_size: few
v_call: TRBV7-8
d_call: NA
j_call: TRBJ2-1
cdr3_aa: CASKDSLGSSYNEQFF
cdr3_nt: TGTGCCAGCAAGGACTCCCTCGGGAGCTCCTACAATGAGCAGTTCTTC

clone_size: NA
v_call: TRBV2
d_call: NA
j_call: TRBJ2-1
cdr3_aa: CASSLGGPSEQFF
cdr3_nt: TGTGCCAGCAGCCTGGGAGGACCCAGTGAGCAGTTCTTC

clone_size: few
v_call: TRBV11-2
d_call: TRBD1
j_call: TRBJ2-1
cdr3_aa: CASSHGQGYNEQFF
cdr3_nt: TGTGCCAGCAGCCACGGACAGGGCTACAATGAGCAGTTCTTC

clone_size: few
v_call: TRBV5-6
d_call: NA
j_call: TRBJ2-5
cdr3_aa: CASSLDWGPGETQYF
cdr3_nt: TGTGCCAGCAGCTTGGACTGGGGGCCCGGAGAGACCCAGTACTTC

clone_size: NA
v_call: TRBV29-1
d_call: NA
j_call: TRBJ2-1
cdr3_aa: CSVGPLLVHEQFF
cdr3_nt: TGCAGCGTTGGGCCATTACTAGTACATGAGCAGTTCTTC

clone_size: few
v_call: TRBV30
d_call: NA
j_call: TRBJ2-1
cdr3_aa: CAWSEYNEQFF
cdr3_nt: TGTGCCTGGAGCGAGTACAATGAGCAGTTCTTC

clone_size: few
v_call: TRBV5-1
d_call: NA
j_call: TRBJ2-3
cdr3_aa: CASSSQFSTDTQYF
cdr3_nt: TGCGCCAGCAGCTCTCAATTTAGCACAGATACGCAGTATTTT

clone_size: few
v_call: TRBV10-3
d_call: NA
j_call: TRBJ1-5
cdr3_aa: CAIRGDYSNQPQHF
cdr3_nt: TGTGCCATCAGGGGAGATTATAGCAATCAGCCCCAGCATTTT

clone_size: NA
v_call: TRBV7-2
d_call: TRBD2
j_call: TRBJ2-1
cdr3_aa: CASSLVGLAGGHLYNEQFF
cdr3_nt: TGTGCCAGCAGCTTAGTGGGGCTAGCGGGAGGTCACCTATACAATGAGCAGTTCTTC

clone_size: NA
v_call: TRBV14
d_call: NA
j_call: TRBJ2-1
cdr3_aa: CASSPGGHEQFF
cdr3_nt: TGTGCCAGCAGCCCCGGAGGGCATGAGCAGTTCTTC

clone_size: few
v_call: TRBV29-1
d_call: NA
j_call: TRBJ1-1
cdr3_aa: CSVEVRRMNTEAFF
cdr3_nt: TGCAGCGTTGAGGTAAGGAGGATGAACACTGAAGCTTTCTTT

clone_size: few
v_call: TRBV29-1
d_call: NA
j_call: TRBJ2-7
cdr3_aa: CSVRTAYEQYF
cdr3_nt: TGCAGCGTCCGGACCGCCTACGAGCAGTACTTC

clone_size: NA
v_call: TRBV7-2
d_call: NA
j_call: TRBJ2-2
cdr3_aa: CASSLLIGELFF
cdr3_nt: TGTGCCAGCAGCTTACTAATCGGGGAGCTGTTTTTT

clone_size: few
v_call: TRBV18
d_call: NA
j_call: TRBJ2-5
cdr3_aa: CASGTQYQETQYF
cdr3_nt: TGTGCCAGCGGGACACAGTACCAAGAGACCCAGTACTTC

clone_size: NA
v_call: TRBV5-4
d_call: TRBD1
j_call: TRBJ2-2
cdr3_aa: CASSSPSGTANTGELFF
cdr3_nt: TGTGCCAGCAGCTCCCCCTCCGGGACAGCGAACACCGGGGAGCTGTTTTTT

clone_size: NA
v_call: TRBV2
d_call: TRBD1
j_call: TRBJ1-1
cdr3_aa: CASSDYRGAFF
cdr3_nt: TGTGCCAGCAGTGACTACAGGGGAGCTTTCTTT

clone_size: few
v_call: TRBV29-1
d_call: NA
j_call: TRBJ2-1
cdr3_aa: CSGDLRNGDEQFF
cdr3_nt: TGCAGCGGGGACCTCCGCAACGGCGATGAGCAGTTCTTC

clone_size: few
v_call: TRBV29-1
d_call: TRBD2
j_call: TRBJ2-1
cdr3_aa: CSVIPRLANNEQFF
cdr3_nt: TGCAGCGTCATCCCCCGACTAGCTAACAATGAGCAGTTCTTC

clone_size: NA
v_call: TRBV18
d_call: NA
j_call: TRBJ2-7
cdr3_aa: CASSPDQQAEQYF
cdr3_nt: TGTGCCAGCTCACCAGACCAACAGGCCGAGCAGTACTTC

clone_size: NA
v_call: TRBV7-9
d_call: TRBD1
j_call: TRBJ2-3
cdr3_aa: CASSLGQGDQGTDTQYF
cdr3_nt: TGTGCCAGCAGCTTGGGACAGGGTGATCAGGGCACAGATACGCAGTATTTT

clone_size: NA
v_call: TRBV21-1
d_call: NA
j_call: TRBJ2-7
cdr3_aa: CASSKAKEFGRGLYEQYF
cdr3_nt: TGTGCCAGCAGCAAAGCTAAGGAATTCGGCAGGGGCCTCTACGAGCAGTACTTC

clone_size: NA
v_call: TRBV29-1
d_call: TRBD1
j_call: TRBJ2-3
cdr3_aa: CSVGDPGQGATDTQYF
cdr3_nt: TGCAGCGTTGGAGACCCGGGACAGGGGGCAACAGATACGCAGTATTTT

clone_size: NA
v_call: TRBV28
d_call: NA
j_call: TRBJ2-1
cdr3_aa: CASSYLAGRSNNEQFF
cdr3_nt: TGTGCCAGCAGTTATCTGGCGGGAAGGTCCAACAATGAGCAGTTCTTC

clone_size: NA
v_call: TRBV7-8
d_call: NA
j_call: TRBJ2-3
cdr3_aa: CASSLAAATDTQYF
cdr3_nt: TGTGCCAGCAGCTTAGCAGCGGCCACAGATACGCAGTATTTT

clone_size: NA
v_call: TRBV18
d_call: TRBD1
j_call: TRBJ2-6
cdr3_aa: CASSPPGQGVLGANVLTF
cdr3_nt: TGTGCCAGCTCACCCCCGGGACAGGGAGTATTGGGGGCCAACGTCCTGACTTTC

clone_size: NA
v_call: TRBV7-9
d_call: TRBD1
j_call: TRBJ2-7
cdr3_aa: CASSLAGTGGEQYF
cdr3_nt: TGTGCCAGCAGCTTAGCCGGGACAGGGGGCGAGCAGTACTTC

clone_size: NA
v_call: TRBV29-1
d_call: NA
j_call: TRBJ2-7
cdr3_aa: CSVELLEQPRGYEQYF
cdr3_nt: TGCAGCGTTGAATTACTAGAACAGCCCCGAGGCTACGAGCAGTACTTC

clone_size: few
v_call: TRBV25-1
d_call: NA
j_call: TRBJ2-7
cdr3_aa: CASSGGSNEQYF
cdr3_nt: TGTGCCAGCAGTGGGGGCTCCAACGAGCAGTACTTC

clone_size: NA
v_call: TRBV9
d_call: NA
j_call: TRBJ2-7
cdr3_aa: CASSRDGRSYEQYF
cdr3_nt: TGTGCCAGCAGCCGGGACGGTCGCTCCTACGAGCAGTACTTC

clone_size: few
v_call: TRBV23-1
d_call: NA
j_call: TRBJ2-4
cdr3_aa: CASSRSKEGQAKNIQYF
cdr3_nt: TGCGCCAGCAGTCGTAGCAAGGAGGGTCAAGCCAAAAACATTCAGTACTTC

clone_size: NA
v_call: TRBV30
d_call: NA
j_call: TRBJ1-1
cdr3_aa: CAWSDGWGYTEAFF
cdr3_nt: TGTGCCTGGAGTGACGGCTGGGGTTACACTGAAGCTTTCTTT

clone_size: few
v_call: TRBV14
d_call: TRBD1
j_call: TRBJ2-2
cdr3_aa: CASSLPGTENTGELFF
cdr3_nt: TGTGCCAGCAGCCTACCCGGGACAGAGAACACCGGGGAGCTGTTTTTT